These 20 T cell receptor beta chains originate from one sample sequenced in a study of T cells in Graves' hyperthyroidism and ophthalmopathy. TCR beta CDR3 regions were amplified from RNA transcripts. Initially, a first-round RT-PCR of the TCR CDR3 employed the HTBI primer set. MiXCR, applied by TCRdb to the multiplex PCR reads, yields one record per CDR3 protein. The repertoire includes fewer than 750,000 distinct CDR3 sequences, 13% to 15% of them detected once, and around 13% sits in the top ten. Sample: blood. These receptors originate from a woman aged 50 to 60 with Graves' ophthalmopathy.

In this sample, this clonotype turned up many times. The chain has TRBV11-2 and TRBJ1-1; no definite D call. This CDR3 spans 15 amino acids. V was shortened by 1 base and J by 0 bases, with 9 bases between the two germline ends. Germline V lookup: CDR1 SGHAT, CDR2 FQNNGV. This CDR3 is CASSLGQPMNTEAFF. CDR3 coding DNA: TGTGCCAGCAGCTTAGGGCAGCCTATGAACACTGAAGCTTTCTTT.

The chain recombines TRBV7-6 with TRBJ2-2, with D possibly TRBD1 on 5 matching bases. V lost 1 base, J lost 0 bases, and 6 bases lay in between. Germline V gene data show CDR1 as SGHVS and CDR2 as FNYEAQ. This CDR3 has 15 residues. DNA for the CDR3: TGTGCCAGCAGCTTAGGCAGGGCGAACACCGGGGAGCTGTTTTTT. Translating it yields CASSLGRANTGELFF. The full variable domain, in which reference TRBV7-6 and TRBJ2-2 provide the parts outside the CDR3, is GAGVSQSPRYKVTKRGQDVALRCDPISGHVSLYWYRQALGQGPEFLTYFNYEAQQDKSGLPNDRFSAERPEGSISTLTIQRTEQRDSAMYRCASSLGRANTGELFFGEGSRLTVL.

This clonotype turned up a few times. A read error may explain this, as a much larger clone is one base away. The chain has TRBV2 and TRBJ1-5; TRBD1 matches 7 bases. Germline CDR1 reads SNHLY; CDR2 reads FYNNEI. The length of the CDR3 is 14 residues. The CDR3 loop is CASREGRGGQPQHF. For the CDR3, the DNA is TGTGCCAGCAGAGAAGGCAGGGGGGGTCAGCCCCAGCATTTT.

This clonotype was counted at least ten times. The chain uses TRBV20-1 and TRBJ2-1; a possible D gene is TRBD2 (6 bases). CDR3 length: 15 amino acids. V was clipped by 5 bases and J by 0 bases, with 14 bases between them. Per the germline V gene, CDR1 is DFQATT and CDR2 is SNEGSKA (reference sequence). DNA of the CDR3: TGCAGTGCTGGTCTTGGGGGGAGCTCCTACAATGAGCAGTTCTTC. Its protein product is CSAGLGGSSYNEQFF.

This sequence joins TRBV4-3 and TRBJ1-2; 8 bases map to TRBD1. The CDR3 contains 15 residues. The germline V gene encodes CDR1 LGHNA and CDR2 YSLEER. J gave up 6 bases and V 1 base, and 7 bases lay outside the gene matches. CDR3 sequence reads: CASSQGVRGPDGYTF. In nucleotides, the CDR3 is TGCGCCAGCAGCCAAGGTGTCAGGGGGCCTGATGGCTACACCTTC.

The J gene is TRBJ1-5, the V gene TRBV2, with D uncertain. Germline V gives CDR1 SNHLY, CDR2 FYNNEI. This CDR3 comprises 16 residues. Trimming stripped 7 bases from V and 3 bases from J, with 19 bases between. CDR3 protein: CASTPGSPSLNQPQHF. As DNA, the CDR3 is TGTGCCAGCACTCCGGGGTCCCCCTCCCTCAATCAGCCCCAGCATTTT.

There are many counts of this clonotype. The J gene is TRBJ1-2, the V gene TRBV5-1, with 10 bases lining up with TRBD1. CDR1 and CDR2 (germline): SGHRS, YFSETQ. This CDR3 has 15 residues. With 4 bases clipped from V and 8 bases from J, the junction kept 11 bases outside the gene matches. The chain's CDR3 is CASSPHIGQGEGYTF. The CDR3 DNA follows: TGCGCCAGCAGCCCACATATCGGACAGGGGGAAGGCTACACCTTC.

In this sample, this clonotype turned up many times. CDR3 residues: CASAAETSTDTQYF. DNA of the CDR3: TGTGCCAGCGCGGCGGAAACTAGCACAGATACGCAGTATTTT. This chain uses TRBV12-3 or TRBV12-4 with TRBJ2-3; D not certain. Trimming removed 8 bases from V and 0 bases from J, with 12 bases in between. CDR3 length: 14 residues.

V gene TRBV2 combines with J gene TRBJ2-1; D remains unclear. The CDR3 consists of 11 residues. Trimming pared 9 bases from V and 1 base from J, leaving 4 bases between. Germline loops: CDR1 SNHLY, CDR2 FYNNEI. Written as DNA, the CDR3 is TGTGCCAGTGAGTCCTACAATGAGCAGTTCTTC. Residues: CASESYNEQFF.

This clonotype was detected ten times or more. The V and J genes are TRBV6-2 or TRBV6-3 and TRBJ1-5; D gene ambiguous. The CDR3 contains 12 residues. Looked up from germline, CDR1 is MNHEY and CDR2 is SVGEGT. The ends were cut back, 2 bases at V and 6 bases at J, with 5 bases in the middle. DNA for the CDR3: TGTGCCAGCAGTTACGGCGGTCAGCCCCAGCATTTT. Its translation: CASSYGGQPQHF.

The rearrangement joins TRBV4-2 to TRBJ2-7; D remains ambiguous. Germline V gives CDR1 LGHNA, CDR2 YNFKEQ. This CDR3 has 15 residues. V gave up 0 bases and J gave up 4 bases, with 13 bases separating them. CDR3 nucleotides: TGTGCCAGCAGCCAAGATATGAGCACCTTTTACGAGCAGTACTTC. Translation: CASSQDMSTFYEQYF.

This clonotype has ten or more counts. For the CDR3, the DNA is TGTGCCAGCAGTGTTGGGACAGAAAACCCGGGGACCCAGTACTTC. Its translation: CASSVGTENPGTQYF. The chain carries TRBV2 and TRBJ2-5; TRBD1 agrees at 7 bases. Germline loops: CDR1 SNHLY, CDR2 FYNNEI. The junction had 12 bases not matched to a gene; V was cut back by 4 bases and J by 7 bases. The CDR3 is 15 residues long.

This clonotype was counted many times. V is TRBV5-1 and J is TRBJ1-2, with D tentatively TRBD1 (5 bases). Deletions cut 0 bases from V and 7 bases from J, with 19 bases between. The CDR3 length is 16 residues. CDR1 and CDR2 from the germline V gene are SGHRS and YFSETQ. The CDR3 DNA follows: TGCGCCAGCAGCTTGGAAGGAGTGGGGGAAGTTATTGGCTACACCTTC. It is translated as CASSLEGVGEVIGYTF.

This clonotype has at least ten counts. The chain couples TRBV6-2 or TRBV6-3 to TRBJ2-2, with 7 bases matching TRBD1. The V gene end was trimmed by 5 bases and the J gene end by 6 bases; junction bases not matched to a gene: 6. The CDR3 sequence is 14 residues long. CDR1 MNHEY and CDR2 SVGEGT come from the germline V gene. The CDR3 nucleotides read TGTGCCAGCAGTGACGGACAGGAGGCCGGGGAGCTGTTTTTT. Its translation is CASSDGQEAGELFF.

The gene calls are TRBV7-3 and TRBJ2-5, with a possible D match to TRBD2 (5 bases). This CDR3 is 13 amino acids long. In germline, CDR1 is SGHTA, CDR2 FQGTGA. Trimming left V 5 bases short and J 5 bases short, with 12 bases between. The CDR3 region has the DNA TGTGCCAGCAGCCAACGGTCGGGGGAGACCCAGTACTTC. Protein product: CASSQRSGETQYF.

This clonotype was observed many times. The chain links TRBV2 to TRBJ2-1; 9 bases line up with TRBD1. Germline CDR1 is SNHLY and CDR2 is FYNNEI. The CDR3 consists of 16 residues. The V and J ends lost 5 bases and 4 bases, in that order; junction bases with no gene match: 9. CDR3 in amino acids: CASSFSRDREYNEQFF. The DNA for the CDR3 is TGTGCCAGCAGTTTTTCCCGGGACAGGGAGTACAATGAGCAGTTCTTC.

This clonotype was seen more than once but under ten times. The chain couples TRBV18 to TRBJ2-5; unclear D gene. This CDR3 comprises 15 residues. Germline assignment: CDR1 KGHSH and CDR2 LQKENI. V was clipped by 0 bases and J by 0 bases, with 8 bases between them. The CDR3 coding sequence is TGTGCCAGCTCACCACCAAACAGAAACCAAGAGACCCAGTACTTC. Its protein product is CASSPPNRNQETQYF. Supplemented by reference TRBV18 and TRBJ2-5, the full variable domain reads NAGVMQNPRHLVRRRGQEARLRCSPMKGHSHVYWYRQLPEEGLKFMVYLQKENIIDESGMPKERFSAEFPKEGPSILRIQQVVRGDSAAYFCASSPPNRNQETQYFGPGTRLLVL.

Ten or more counts support this clonotype. V usage is TRBV12-3 or TRBV12-4 and J usage is TRBJ2-2, with TRBD1 matching 8 bases. The length of the CDR3 is 13 residues. V shed 6 bases, J shed 12 bases, and the junction held 9 bases outside the gene matches. CDR3 DNA sequence: TGTGCCAGCAGCCCCGGTGACAGGGGTAAGCTGTTTTTT. Residues: CASSPGDRGKLFF.

This clonotype came up many times. The V gene is TRBV12-3 or TRBV12-4, the J gene TRBJ1-1, with D possibly TRBD1 on 6 matching bases. V was trimmed by 3 bases and J by 0 bases, leaving 11 bases between them. The CDR3 totals 15 residues. CDR3: CASSLLGAMNTEAFF. The CDR3 DNA is TGTGCCAGCAGTTTGCTGGGGGCCATGAACACTGAAGCTTTCTTT.

In this sample, this clonotype turned up many times. The chain carries TRBV6-1 and TRBJ2-7; 14 bases agree with TRBD2. The V segment lost 6 bases and the J segment 9 bases; nucleotides outside the gene matches: 16. The germline CDR1 and CDR2 sequences are MNHNS and SASEGT. CDR3 length: 17 amino acids. The CDR3 coding sequence is TGTGCCAGCAGAGGACTAGCGGGAGGCCCTTGGGATACGGGGCAGTACTTC. The encoded protein is CASRGLAGGPWDTGQYF.